This T cell receptor beta chain came from a study of T cells expressing NK-cell markers. The overall study: Out of eight donors sequenced, seven tested HCMV-seropositive and the remaining one seronegative.

Findings of the study overall: Of the CD8+ T cells in five or six donors, 1.0-7.0% belonged to dominant NKG2C+ clonotypes.

Note on this clonotype: Its antigen remains unidentified.

Germline V gene sequence: CDR1 SGHAT, CDR2 FQNNGV. The CDR3 consists of 16 residues. The cDNA for TCR beta came from 5'RACE template switching with UMIs. Each CDR3 protein gets one entry in TCRdb, which reprocessed the 5' RACE reads and gives no DNA. The sample has over 250,000 distinct CDR3 sequences. The TCR originated in a woman between 18 and 69 years old in good health. This sequence joins TRBV11-2 and TRBJ2-2; TCRdb's D call of TRBD1 is untestable without DNA. Input material: blood T cells: a sorted CD56 or NKG2C T cell subset, CD4+ or CD8+ T cells, or bulk PBMC T cells (not recorded which). CDR3 region: CASSRQIGANTGELFF.